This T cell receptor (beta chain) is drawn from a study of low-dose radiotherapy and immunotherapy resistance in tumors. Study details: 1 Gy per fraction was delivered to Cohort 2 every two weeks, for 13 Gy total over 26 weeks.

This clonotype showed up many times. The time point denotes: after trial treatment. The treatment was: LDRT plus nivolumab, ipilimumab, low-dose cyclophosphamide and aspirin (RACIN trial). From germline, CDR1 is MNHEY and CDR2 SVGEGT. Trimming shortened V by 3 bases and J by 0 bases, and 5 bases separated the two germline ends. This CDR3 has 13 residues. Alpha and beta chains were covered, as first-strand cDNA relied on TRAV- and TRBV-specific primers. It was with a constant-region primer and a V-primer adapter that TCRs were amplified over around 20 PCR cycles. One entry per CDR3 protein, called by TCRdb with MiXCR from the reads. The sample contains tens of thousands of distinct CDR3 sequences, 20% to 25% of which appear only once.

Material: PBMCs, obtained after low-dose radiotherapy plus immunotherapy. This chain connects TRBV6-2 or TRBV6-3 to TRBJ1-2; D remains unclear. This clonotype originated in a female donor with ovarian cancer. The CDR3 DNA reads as TGTGCCAGCAGTTATGACCCTAACTATGGCTACACCTTC. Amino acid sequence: CASSYDPNYGYTF.